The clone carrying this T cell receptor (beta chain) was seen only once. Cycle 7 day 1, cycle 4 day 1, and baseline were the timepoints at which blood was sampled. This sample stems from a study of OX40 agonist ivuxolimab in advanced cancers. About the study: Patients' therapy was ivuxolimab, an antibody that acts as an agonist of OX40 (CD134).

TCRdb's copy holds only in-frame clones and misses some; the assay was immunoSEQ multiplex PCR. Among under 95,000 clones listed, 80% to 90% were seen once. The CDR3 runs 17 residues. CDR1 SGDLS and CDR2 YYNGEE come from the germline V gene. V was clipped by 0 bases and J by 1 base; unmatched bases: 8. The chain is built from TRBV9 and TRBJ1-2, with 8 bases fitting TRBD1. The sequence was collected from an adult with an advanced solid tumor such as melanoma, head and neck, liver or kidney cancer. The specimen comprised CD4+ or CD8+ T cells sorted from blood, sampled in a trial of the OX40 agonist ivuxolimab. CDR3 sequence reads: CASSVGAGGGFNYGYTF. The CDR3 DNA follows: TGTGCCAGCAGCGTAGGCGCAGGGGGCGGATTTAACTATGGCTACACCTTC.